A single sample is the source of the 32 T cell receptor beta chains below, sequenced in a study of vaccination effects on CD4 cells after COVID-19. Data came from immunoSEQ multiplex PCR; TCRdb stores just in-frame clones and leaves some out. This repertoire shows nearly 45,000 clones, around 74% found once; its top ten account for 29%. Their antigens remain unidentified. Sequencing followed a ViraFEST assay step that expanded antigen-specific CD4+ T cells with viral peptide pools. The culture ran for approximately 9 days before CD4+ T cells were isolated. This person's SARS-CoV-2 infection, confirmed by PCR, occurred between March and December 2020. The sequencing here drew on CD4+ T cells from PBMCs cultured with a peptide pool, taken before COVID-19 vaccination. The receptors come from a human donor who had a prior SARS-CoV-2 infection.

The chain links TRBV5-1 to TRBJ2-1, with TRBD1 identical over 7 bases. Germline CDR1 and CDR2: SGHRS and YFSETQ. The CDR3 loop spans 15 amino acids. The junction had 2 bases not matched to a gene; V was cut back by 0 bases and J by 2 bases. The CDR3 nucleotides read TGCGCCAGCAGCTTGGTAGGGGGCACCTACAATGAGCAGTTCTTC. Its protein product is CASSLVGGTYNEQFF.

CDR3 amino acids: CASSDGSLAEQFF. DNA for the CDR3: TGTGCCAGCAGTGATGGCTCCCTAGCGGAGCAGTTCTTC. V usage is TRBV2 and J usage is TRBJ2-1; possibly TRBD2 for D (6 bases). Trimming took 3 bases from V and 10 from J, leaving 13 bases between them. The germline gives CDR1 SNHLY, CDR2 FYNNEI. The CDR3 extends over 13 amino acids. Supplemented by reference TRBV2 and TRBJ2-1, the full variable domain reads EPEVTQTPSHQVTQMGQEVILRCVPISNHLYFYWYRQILGQKVEFLVSFYNNEISEKSEIFDDQFSVERPDGSNFTLKIRSTKLEDSAMYFCASSDGSLAEQFFGPGTRLTVL.

This clone has only a few counts. The gene calls are TRBV7-2 and TRBJ2-2, with D unclear. V lost 3 bases and J 1 base, leaving 9 bases between the germline ends. Germline V gene lookup returns CDR1 SGHTA and CDR2 FQGNSA. The CDR3 contains 15 residues. The CDR3 nucleotides are TGTGCCAGCAGCTTTAGGACCCAGAACACCGGGGAGCTGTTTTTT. It is translated as CASSFRTQNTGELFF.

This chain uses TRBV9 with TRBJ2-7, with no clear D. Between the trimmed V and J ends, which lost 4 bases and 5 bases, there was a span of 10 bases. The CDR3 is 12 amino acids. Germline lookup yields CDR1 SGDLS and CDR2 YYNGEE. The CDR3 nucleotides read TGTGCCAGCAGCTCCCAGGCGGACGAGCAGTACTTC. Amino acids: CASSSQADEQYF. Drawing the rest from reference TRBV9 and TRBJ2-7, the complete variable domain is DSGVTQTPKHLITATGQRVTLRCSPRSGDLSVYWYQQSLDQGLQFLIQYYNGEERAKGNILERFSAQQFPDLHSELNLSSLELGDSALYFCASSSQADEQYFGPGTRLTVT.

V and J are TRBV7-2 and TRBJ2-7, with a weak D call TRBD1 (5 bases). Germline CDR1 reads SGHTA; CDR2 reads FQGNSA. Trimming shortened V by 1 base and J by 7 bases, and 11 bases separated the two germline ends. The CDR3 extends over 13 amino acids. CDR3 nucleotides: TGTGCCAGCAGCTTAGTGGGGCCAGGGGAGCAGTACTTC. Residues: CASSLVGPGEQYF.

CDR3 sequence: CASSSPGMISYNEQFF. CDR3 nucleotide sequence: TGTGCCAGCAGCTCCCCGGGGATGATCTCCTACAATGAGCAGTTCTTC. The V gene is TRBV7-9, the J gene TRBJ2-1, with D perhaps TRBD2 (5 bases). Germline values: CDR1 SEHNR, CDR2 FQNEAQ (reference sequence). This CDR3 contains 16 residues. V dropped 4 bases and J dropped 0 bases, with 13 bases sitting between them.

V gene TRBV2 combines with J gene TRBJ2-6; D is unclear. V dropped 7 bases and J dropped 0 bases, with 16 bases sitting between them. The CDR3 covers 17 residues. CDR1 and CDR2 (germline): SNHLY, FYNNEI. CDR3: CASIGRFFPSGANVLTF. The DNA of the CDR3 is TGTGCCAGCATCGGCCGTTTTTTCCCCTCTGGGGCCAACGTCCTGACTTTC.

The chain employs TRBV3-1 (or the pseudogene TRBV3-2) and TRBJ2-2; D not certain. CDR1 and CDR2 (germline): LGHDT, YNNKEL (reference sequence). Deletions cut 1 base from V and 9 bases from J, with 9 bases between. The CDR3 has 13 amino acids. The CDR3 here is CASSQVQGRELFF. The CDR3 DNA reads as TGTGCCAGCAGCCAAGTCCAAGGAAGGGAGCTGTTTTTT.

The J gene is TRBJ2-3, the V gene TRBV7-3, with 9 bases matching TRBD2. The germline CDR1 and CDR2 sequences are SGHTA and FQGTGA. This CDR3 spans 16 amino acids. J lost 10 bases, V lost 5 bases, and 16 bases had no gene match. CDR3 bases: TGTGCCAGCAGCCACGACCCGGGAAGTAGCGGGGGATCGCAGTATTTT. Residues: CASSHDPGSSGGSQYF.

The chain links TRBV27 to TRBJ1-2; 9 bases fit TRBD1. Germline lookup yields CDR1 MNHEY and CDR2 SMNVEV (reference sequence). This CDR3 region has 15 residues. Trimming at V came to 6 bases and at J to 1 base, leaving 6 bases not matched to a gene. The CDR3 here is CASRFATGGNYGYTF. CDR3 nucleotides: TGTGCCAGCAGATTTGCGACAGGGGGTAACTATGGCTACACCTTC.

This clone was detected once. CDR3 loop: CASSFSGGVAKNIQYF. The CDR3 DNA reads as TGTGCCAGCAGCTTCAGCGGGGGTGTAGCCAAAAACATTCAGTACTTC. This sequence joins TRBV7-2 and TRBJ2-4; 8 positions match TRBD2. The junction had 4 bases not matched to a gene; V was cut back by 3 bases and J by 0 bases. Per the germline V gene, CDR1 is SGHTA and CDR2 is FQGNSA. CDR3 size: 16 residues.

The gene calls are TRBV7-9 and TRBJ2-3; D is undetermined. Germline V CDR1 and CDR2: SEHNR, FQNEAQ (reference sequence). The CDR3 contains 14 residues. V was cut by 4 bases and J by 0 bases, with 8 bases left in between. CDR3 bases: TGTGCCAGCAGCTCACGGGCCAGCACAGATACGCAGTATTTT. Amino acid sequence: CASSSRASTDTQYF.

This clone was found once. The J gene is TRBJ2-7, the V gene TRBV18; D unresolved. With 2 bases removed from V and 2 bases from J, the gap between germline ends came to 10 bases. The germline gives CDR1 KGHSH, CDR2 LQKENI. The CDR3 sequence is 14 residues long. The CDR3 DNA is TGTGCCAGCTCACCAGAAGCAGGTCCCTACGAGCAGTACTTC. Translating it yields CASSPEAGPYEQYF. Looking up the rest from reference TRBV18 and TRBJ2-7 gives the full variable domain: NAGVMQNPRHLVRRRGQEARLRCSPMKGHSHVYWYRQLPEEGLKFMVYLQKENIIDESGMPKERFSAEFPKEGPSILRIQQVVRGDSAAYFCASSPEAGPYEQYFGPGTRLTVT.

Written as DNA, the CDR3 is TGTGCCAGCAGCCACAGCGGGGGGGCTCGGGAGACCCAGTACTTC. Protein product: CASSHSGGARETQYF. V and J are TRBV5-6 and TRBJ2-5; 10 bases match TRBD2. This CDR3 region has 15 residues. V shed 4 bases, J shed 5 bases, and the junction held 8 bases outside the gene matches. Germline-derived CDR1 and CDR2 are SGHDT and YYEEEE.

This chain links TRBV18 with TRBJ2-3; D is unresolved. Germline V CDR1 and CDR2: KGHSH, LQKENI. The CDR3 is 14 residues long. Trimming left V 4 bases short and J 5 bases short, with 13 bases between. The CDR3 region has the DNA TGTGCCAGCTCACGACCCAGCCAGCAAGATACGCAGTATTTT. It is translated as CASSRPSQQDTQYF.

V gene TRBV6-2 or TRBV6-3 combines with J gene TRBJ2-5; D remains unclear. Germline loops: CDR1 MNHEY, CDR2 SVGEGT. This CDR3 is 14 amino acids long. V was pared by 2 bases and J by 4 bases, with 11 bases between. CDR3 sequence reads: CASSYGSLRETQYF. Here the CDR3 DNA reads TGTGCCAGCAGTTACGGATCGCTAAGAGAGACCCAGTACTTC.

This clone was seen repeatedly, ten times or more. The chain joins TRBV2 to TRBJ1-2; TRBD1 matches at 10 bases. Germline V CDR1 and CDR2: SNHLY, FYNNEI. V was clipped by 6 bases and J by 2 bases; unmatched bases: 6. CDR3 length: 15 residues. CDR3 amino acids: CASRRGQGVNYGYTF. CDR3 DNA: TGTGCCAGCAGGAGAGGACAGGGGGTGAACTATGGCTACACCTTC.

The genes are TRBV15 and TRBJ1-5, with 9 nucleotides matching TRBD1. The CDR3 has 16 amino acids. Germline loops: CDR1 LNHNV, CDR2 YYDKDF (reference sequence). J gave up 4 bases and V 3 bases, and 7 bases lay outside the gene matches. The CDR3 reads CATSSLGQGLNQPQHF. The CDR3 DNA is TGTGCCACCAGCAGTTTGGGACAGGGATTAAATCAGCCCCAGCATTTT.

The rearrangement joins TRBV3-1 (or the pseudogene TRBV3-2) to TRBJ1-2; maybe TRBD1 (5 bases). Germline assignment: CDR1 LGHDT and CDR2 YNNKEL (reference sequence). The CDR3 consists of 14 residues. V lost 3 bases, J lost 3 bases, and 11 bases lay in between. CDR3 loop: CASSQKGVDYGYTF. The CDR3 DNA reads TGTGCCAGCAGCCAGAAAGGGGTTGACTATGGCTACACCTTC.

The gene calls are TRBV5-1 and TRBJ2-2; TRBD2 agrees at 11 bases. The length of the CDR3 is 19 residues. Per germline, CDR1 SGHRS and CDR2 YFSETQ. The V gene end was trimmed by 4 bases and the J gene end by 0 bases; junction bases not matched to a gene: 11. The CDR3 DNA reads as TGCGCCAGCAGCCGTTCTTTTTCTAGCGGGGGGTCGAACACCGGGGAGCTGTTTTTT. Amino acid sequence: CASSRSFSSGGSNTGELFF.

The chain links TRBV4-3 to TRBJ2-5; 7 bases fit TRBD1. The CDR3 is made up of 15 amino acids. V lost 4 bases, J lost 5 bases, and 10 bases stayed unmatched. Per germline, CDR1 LGHNA and CDR2 YSLEER. The CDR3 DNA sequence: TGCGCCAGCAGCCCTATTCTAGGGGGCTCGGAGACCCAGTACTTC. This sequence encodes CASSPILGGSETQYF.

This CDR3 reads CAISARLAGVPNNEQFF. The CDR3 DNA sequence: TGTGCCATCAGTGCCCGGCTAGCGGGAGTTCCTAACAATGAGCAGTTCTTC. The genes are TRBV10-3 and TRBJ2-1, with TRBD2 matching over 10 bases. Germline CDR1 ENHRY, CDR2 SYGVKD. The CDR3 length is 17 residues. The V gene end was trimmed by 4 bases and the J gene end by 5 bases; junction bases not matched to a gene: 11.

The chain has TRBV5-6 and TRBJ2-1; 13 nucleotides agree with TRBD2. This CDR3 is 18 amino acids long. J was trimmed by 1 base and V by 4 bases; bases with no gene match: 8. Germline loops: CDR1 SGHDT, CDR2 YYEEEE. CDR3 protein: CASSRTSGGRWSYNEQFF. DNA for the CDR3: TGTGCCAGCAGCCGGACTAGCGGGGGACGCTGGTCCTACAATGAGCAGTTCTTC. The full variable domain, its missing parts supplied by reference TRBV5-6 and TRBJ2-1, is DAGVTQSPTHLIKTRGQQVTLRCSPKSGHDTVSWYQQALGQGPQFIFQYYEEEERQRGNFPDRFSGHQFPNYSSELNVNALLLGDSALYLCASSRTSGGRWSYNEQFFGPGTRLTVL.

The chain couples TRBV5-1 to TRBJ1-1; D gene ambiguous. Germline CDR1 SGHRS, CDR2 YFSETQ. Trimming took 6 bases from V and 0 from J, leaving 9 bases between them. The CDR3 spans 13 residues. CDR3 DNA: TGCGCCAGCAAGTTCGAGATGAACACTGAAGCTTTCTTT. This encodes CASKFEMNTEAFF. The complete variable domain, with remaining parts taken from reference TRBV5-1 and TRBJ1-1, reads KAGVTQTPRYLIKTRGQQVTLSCSPISGHRSVSWYQQTPGQGLQFLFEYFSETQRNKGNFPGRFSGRQFSNSRSEMNVSTLELGDSALYLCASKFEMNTEAFFGQGTRLTVV.

V usage is TRBV5-8 and J usage is TRBJ2-1; 10 bases agree with TRBD1. V was pared by 2 bases and J by 5 bases, with 4 bases of the junction left unmatched. The CDR3 totals 15 residues. CDR1 is SGHTS, CDR2 YDEGEE, per germline. CDR3 bases: TGTGCCAGCAGCTTTGGGACAGGGGTCAACAATGAGCAGTTCTTC. Translation: CASSFGTGVNNEQFF.

The chain couples TRBV6-1 to TRBJ1-5; weak D call: TRBD1 (5 bases). This CDR3 is 14 amino acids long. In germline, CDR1 is MNHNS, CDR2 SASEGT. Trimming stripped 1 base from V and 5 bases from J, with 9 bases between. The CDR3 region has the DNA TGTGCCAGCAGTGAAGGGACAAGTTATCAGCCCCAGCATTTT. It encodes CASSEGTSYQPQHF.

This chain joins TRBV5-4 and TRBJ1-1; the D gene is possibly TRBD1 (6 bases). The CDR3 runs to 18 residues. Germline V CDR1 and CDR2: SGHNT, YYREEE (reference sequence). V shed 1 base and J shed 5 bases, with 24 bases lying between them. CDR3 sequence: CASSLSSGNRAGGTEAFF. Here the CDR3 DNA reads TGTGCCAGCAGCTTGTCGAGCGGAAACAGGGCGGGTGGGACTGAAGCTTTCTTT.

V and J are TRBV3-1 (or the pseudogene TRBV3-2) and TRBJ1-1; D uncertain. Germline V CDR1 and CDR2: LGHDT, YNNKEL (reference sequence). With 6 bases removed from V and 0 bases from J, the gap between germline ends came to 8 bases. CDR3 size: 13 residues. In nucleotides, the CDR3 is TGTGCCAGCAGGCGACGGTTGAACACTGAAGCTTTCTTT. Translating gives CASRRRLNTEAFF.

This clone was counted a few times. The DNA for the CDR3 is TGTGCCATACAGGGTTGGACTAATGAAAAACTGTTTTTT. Amino acid sequence: CAIQGWTNEKLFF. The rearrangement uses TRBV2 and TRBJ1-4; TRBD1 might be the D (6 bases). The CDR3 runs 13 residues. V was clipped by 10 bases and J by 2 bases, with 11 bases between them. CDR1 is SNHLY, CDR2 FYNNEI, per germline.

The chain employs TRBV2 and TRBJ2-6; a weak D match, TRBD2 (6 bases). CDR3 length equals 10 residues. The germline V gene encodes CDR1 SNHLY and CDR2 FYNNEI. V lost 8 bases and J 10 bases, leaving 6 bases between the germline ends. This CDR3 is CASGGNVLTF. DNA for the CDR3: TGTGCCAGCGGGGGGAACGTCCTGACTTTC.

The J gene is TRBJ1-2, the V gene TRBV13; 9 bases are a match to TRBD1. The junction had 10 bases not matched to a gene; V was cut back by 3 bases and J by 8 bases. This CDR3 spans 15 amino acids. Germline V gene sequence: CDR1 PRHDT, CDR2 FYEKMQ (reference sequence). The CDR3 DNA sequence: TGTGCCAGCAGCTTTGGGACAGGGAGAACAACCGGCTACACCTTC. Its protein product is CASSFGTGRTTGYTF.

This clone has a handful of counts. As DNA, the CDR3 is TGTGCCAGCAGCTTAAGTATGGGGCTAGCGGGAGACAATGAGCAGTTCTTC. As protein: CASSLSMGLAGDNEQFF. The genes are TRBV5-6 and TRBJ2-1; 10 nucleotides align to TRBD2. Germline V gene data show CDR1 as SGHDT and CDR2 as YYEEEE. The CDR3 consists of 17 residues. Trimming took 2 bases from V and 5 from J; bases not matched to a gene: 10. The variable domain in full, with the rest retrieved from reference TRBV5-6 and TRBJ2-1, is DAGVTQSPTHLIKTRGQQVTLRCSPKSGHDTVSWYQQALGQGPQFIFQYYEEEERQRGNFPDRFSGHQFPNYSSELNVNALLLGDSALYLCASSLSMGLAGDNEQFFGPGTRLTVL.